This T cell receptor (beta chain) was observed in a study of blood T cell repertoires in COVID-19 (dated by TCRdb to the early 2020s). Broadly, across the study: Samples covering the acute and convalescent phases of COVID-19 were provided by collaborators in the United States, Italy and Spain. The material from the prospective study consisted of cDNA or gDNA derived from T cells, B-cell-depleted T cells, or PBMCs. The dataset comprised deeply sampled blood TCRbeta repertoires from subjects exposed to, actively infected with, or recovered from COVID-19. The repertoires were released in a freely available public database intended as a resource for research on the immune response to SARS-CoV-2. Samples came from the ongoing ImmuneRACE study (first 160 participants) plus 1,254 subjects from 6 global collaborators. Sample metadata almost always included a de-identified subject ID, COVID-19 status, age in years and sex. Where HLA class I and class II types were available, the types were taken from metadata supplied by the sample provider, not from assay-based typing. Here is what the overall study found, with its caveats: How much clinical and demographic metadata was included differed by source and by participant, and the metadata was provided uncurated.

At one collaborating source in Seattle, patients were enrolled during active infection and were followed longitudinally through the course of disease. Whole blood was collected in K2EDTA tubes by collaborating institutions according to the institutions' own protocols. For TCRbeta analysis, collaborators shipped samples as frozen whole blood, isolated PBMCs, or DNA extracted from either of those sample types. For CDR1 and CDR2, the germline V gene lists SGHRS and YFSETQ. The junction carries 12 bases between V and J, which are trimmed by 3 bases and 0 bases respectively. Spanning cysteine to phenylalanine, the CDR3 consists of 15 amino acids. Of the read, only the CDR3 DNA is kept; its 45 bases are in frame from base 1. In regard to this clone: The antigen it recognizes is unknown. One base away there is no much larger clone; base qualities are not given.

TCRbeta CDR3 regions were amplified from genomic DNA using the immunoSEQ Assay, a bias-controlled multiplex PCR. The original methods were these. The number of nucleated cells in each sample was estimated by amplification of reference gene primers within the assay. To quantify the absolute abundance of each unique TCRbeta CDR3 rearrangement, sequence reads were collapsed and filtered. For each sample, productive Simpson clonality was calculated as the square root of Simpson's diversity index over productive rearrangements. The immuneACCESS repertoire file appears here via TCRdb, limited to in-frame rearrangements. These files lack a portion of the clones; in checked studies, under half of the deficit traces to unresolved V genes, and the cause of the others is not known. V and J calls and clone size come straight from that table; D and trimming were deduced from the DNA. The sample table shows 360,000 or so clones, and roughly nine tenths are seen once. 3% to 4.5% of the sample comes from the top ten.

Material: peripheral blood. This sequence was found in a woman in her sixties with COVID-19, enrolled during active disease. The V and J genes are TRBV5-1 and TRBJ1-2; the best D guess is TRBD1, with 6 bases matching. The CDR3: CASSSRDTSNYGYTF. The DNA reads TGCGCCAGCAGCTCCCGGGACACTTCTAACTATGGCTACACCTTC.